The present T cell receptor beta chain was sequenced within a study of cytomegalovirus exposure and HLA in healthy donors. Findings and limits, study-wide: Immune exposure information comprised only CMV serostatus.

Trimming cost V 0 bases and J 5 bases, with 18 bases left between them. CDR3 length: 16 residues. Per germline, CDR1 SGHTS and CDR2 YDEGEE. Healthy individuals who donated bone marrow served as the donors. For this clone: Its antigen is unknown.

60 Vbeta and 13 Jbeta primers were used in PCR. In the original analysis: In a later analysis, around 12 million of 75 million to 90 million unique beta chains occurred in at least two donors. Produced via immunoSEQ multiplex PCR; TCRdb's table is partial and in-frame only. V, J and clone size are taken as reported in that table, and D and trimming were inferred from the DNA itself. The ten top clones account for approximately 6.9%, within a sample of under 200,000 clones. The J gene is TRBJ2-7, the V gene TRBV5-8; TRBD2 might be the D (5 bases). The TCR comes from a man aged 30 to 39 in good health and CMV-seronegative. Sequencing used PBMCs. The CDR3 protein is CASSLVGRTRAHEQYF. The DNA for the CDR3 is TGTGCCAGCAGCTTGGTAGGGAGAACAAGGGCCCACGAGCAGTACTTC.